A few counts support the clone carrying this T cell receptor (beta chain). Antigen: not known. Only in-frame clones appear in the TCRdb table, and some are missing; sequencing was by immunoSEQ multiplex PCR. This sample has 80,000 to 100,000 clones; about nine tenths occur once, and the top ten carry less than 6.5%. The data derive from a study of OX40 agonist ivuxolimab in advanced cancers. Background on the study: Patients took ivuxolimab, an agonistic anti-OX40 (CD134) antibody.

Anyone with autoimmune disease history or systemic immunosuppression was excluded. There are 16 residues in the CDR3. V gave up 4 bases and J gave up 4 bases; unmatched junction bases: 7. CDR1 LNHDA and CDR2 SQIVND come from the germline V gene (reference sequence). The study's findings and limits: CD8+ T cells showed, on average, more clonal expansion than CD4+ cells. The study observed clonal expansion of CD4+ and CD8+ blood T cells by week 6 at 0.1 to 3.0 mg/kg.

The source is an adult with an advanced solid tumor such as melanoma, head and neck, liver or kidney cancer. This rearrangement joins TRBV19 to TRBJ2-5; 12 positions agree with TRBD1. The sequenced sample was CD4+ or CD8+ T cells sorted from blood, obtained in a trial of the OX40 agonist ivuxolimab. This CDR3 is CASSKPGQGARETQYF. The CDR3, as DNA: TGTGCCAGTAGTAAACCGGGACAGGGGGCGAGAGAGACCCAGTACTTC. The variable domain in full, completed from reference TRBV19 and TRBJ2-5, reads DGGITQSPKYLFRKEGQNVTLSCEQNLNHDAMYWYRQDPGQGLRLIYYSQIVNDFQKGDIAEGYSVSREKKESFPLTVTSAQKNPTAFYLCASSKPGQGARETQYFGPGTRLLVL.